This paragraph reports one T cell receptor (beta chain). The data derive from a study of TIL therapy for anti-PD-1-resistant metastatic lung cancer. Study-wide context: Most patients had lung adenocarcinoma; a handful of tumors were EGFR-mutant, two ALK-rearranged; half smoked currently or formerly.

Time point given: pre-treatment sample, taken before nivolumab and TIL therapy. The immunoSEQ assay was v3. TCRdb's copy holds only in-frame clones and misses some; the assay was immunoSEQ multiplex PCR. The table lists some 57,000 clones, around 87% of them singletons. Source: blood, taken at baseline. This sequence was found in a person aged 25-85 years with non-small cell lung cancer.

The DNA for the CDR3 is TGTGCCAGCAGTGAAGCACAGGGAAGGAACACTGAAGCTTTCTTT. Translation gives CASSEAQGRNTEAFF. This rearrangement joins TRBV2 to TRBJ1-1, with D perhaps matching TRBD1 (6 bases). Trimming removed 0 bases from V and 1 base from J, with 9 bases in between. Germline-derived CDR1 and CDR2 are SNHLY and FYNNEI. The CDR3 runs to 15 residues.